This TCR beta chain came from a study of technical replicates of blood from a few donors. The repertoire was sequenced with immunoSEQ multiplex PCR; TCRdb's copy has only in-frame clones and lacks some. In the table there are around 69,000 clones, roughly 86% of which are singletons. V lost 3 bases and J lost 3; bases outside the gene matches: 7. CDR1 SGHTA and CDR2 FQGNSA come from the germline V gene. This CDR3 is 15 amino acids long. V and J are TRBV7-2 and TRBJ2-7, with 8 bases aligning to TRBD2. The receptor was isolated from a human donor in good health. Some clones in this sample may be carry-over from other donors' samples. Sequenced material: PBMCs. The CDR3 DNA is TGTGCCAGCAGCTTCGGGGGGGCAGAGGTCTACGAGCAGTACTTC. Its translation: CASSFGGAEVYEQYF. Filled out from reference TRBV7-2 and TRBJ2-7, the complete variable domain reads GAGVSQSPSNKVTEKGKDVELRCDPISGHTALYWYRQSLGQGLEFLIYFQGNSAPDKSGLPSDRFSAERTGGSVSTLTIQRTQQEDSAVYLCASSFGGAEVYEQYFGPGTRLTVT.